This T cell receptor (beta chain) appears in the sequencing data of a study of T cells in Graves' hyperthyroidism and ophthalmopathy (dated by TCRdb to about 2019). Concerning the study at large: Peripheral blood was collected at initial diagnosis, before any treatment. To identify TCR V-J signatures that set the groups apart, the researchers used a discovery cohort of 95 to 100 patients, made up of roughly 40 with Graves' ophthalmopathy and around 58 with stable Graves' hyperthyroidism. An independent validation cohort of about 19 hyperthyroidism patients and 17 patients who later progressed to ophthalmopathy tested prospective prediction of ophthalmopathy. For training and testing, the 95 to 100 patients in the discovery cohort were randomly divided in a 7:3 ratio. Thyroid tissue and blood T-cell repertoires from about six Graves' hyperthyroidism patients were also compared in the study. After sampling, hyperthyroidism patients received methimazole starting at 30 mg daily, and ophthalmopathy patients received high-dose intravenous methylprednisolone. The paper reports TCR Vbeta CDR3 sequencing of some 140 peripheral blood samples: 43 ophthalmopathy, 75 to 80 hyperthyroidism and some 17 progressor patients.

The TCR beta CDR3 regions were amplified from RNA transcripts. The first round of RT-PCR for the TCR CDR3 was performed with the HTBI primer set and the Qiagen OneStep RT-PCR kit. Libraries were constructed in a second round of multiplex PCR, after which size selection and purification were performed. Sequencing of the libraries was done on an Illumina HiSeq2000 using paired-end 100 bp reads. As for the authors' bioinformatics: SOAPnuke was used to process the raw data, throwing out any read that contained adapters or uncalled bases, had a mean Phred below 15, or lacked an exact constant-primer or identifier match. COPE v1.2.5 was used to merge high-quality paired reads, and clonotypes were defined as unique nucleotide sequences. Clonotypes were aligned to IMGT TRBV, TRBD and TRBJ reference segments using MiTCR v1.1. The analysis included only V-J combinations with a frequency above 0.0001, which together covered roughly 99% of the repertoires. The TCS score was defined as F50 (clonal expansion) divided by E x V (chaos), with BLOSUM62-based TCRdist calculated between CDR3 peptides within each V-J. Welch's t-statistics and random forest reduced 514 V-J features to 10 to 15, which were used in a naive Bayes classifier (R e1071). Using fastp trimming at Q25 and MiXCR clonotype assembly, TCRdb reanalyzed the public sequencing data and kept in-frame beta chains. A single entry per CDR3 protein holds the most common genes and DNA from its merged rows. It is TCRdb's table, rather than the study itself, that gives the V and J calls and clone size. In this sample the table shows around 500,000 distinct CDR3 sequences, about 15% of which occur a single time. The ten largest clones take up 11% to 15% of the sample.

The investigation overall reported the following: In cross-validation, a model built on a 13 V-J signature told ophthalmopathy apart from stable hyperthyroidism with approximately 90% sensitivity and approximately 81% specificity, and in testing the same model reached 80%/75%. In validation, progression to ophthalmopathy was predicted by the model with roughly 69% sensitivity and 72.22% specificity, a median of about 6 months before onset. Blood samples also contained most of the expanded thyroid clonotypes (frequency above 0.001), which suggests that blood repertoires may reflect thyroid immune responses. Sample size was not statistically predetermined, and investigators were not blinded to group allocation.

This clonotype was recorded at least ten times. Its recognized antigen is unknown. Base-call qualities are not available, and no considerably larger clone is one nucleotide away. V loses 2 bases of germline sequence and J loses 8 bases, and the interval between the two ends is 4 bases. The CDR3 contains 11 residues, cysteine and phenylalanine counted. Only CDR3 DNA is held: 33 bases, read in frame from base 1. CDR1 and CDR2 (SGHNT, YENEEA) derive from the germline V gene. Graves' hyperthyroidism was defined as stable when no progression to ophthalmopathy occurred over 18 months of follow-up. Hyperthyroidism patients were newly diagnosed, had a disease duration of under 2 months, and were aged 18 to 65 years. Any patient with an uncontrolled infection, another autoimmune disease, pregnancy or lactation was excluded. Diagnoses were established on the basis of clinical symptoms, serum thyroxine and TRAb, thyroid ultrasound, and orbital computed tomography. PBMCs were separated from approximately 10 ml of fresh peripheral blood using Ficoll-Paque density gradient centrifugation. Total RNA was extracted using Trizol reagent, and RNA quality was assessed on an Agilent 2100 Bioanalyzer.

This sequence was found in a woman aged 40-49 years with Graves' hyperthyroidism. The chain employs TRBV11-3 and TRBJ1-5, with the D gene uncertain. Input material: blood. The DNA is TGTGCCAGCAGCTTATCTGAGCCCCAGCATTTT. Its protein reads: CASSLSEPQHF.